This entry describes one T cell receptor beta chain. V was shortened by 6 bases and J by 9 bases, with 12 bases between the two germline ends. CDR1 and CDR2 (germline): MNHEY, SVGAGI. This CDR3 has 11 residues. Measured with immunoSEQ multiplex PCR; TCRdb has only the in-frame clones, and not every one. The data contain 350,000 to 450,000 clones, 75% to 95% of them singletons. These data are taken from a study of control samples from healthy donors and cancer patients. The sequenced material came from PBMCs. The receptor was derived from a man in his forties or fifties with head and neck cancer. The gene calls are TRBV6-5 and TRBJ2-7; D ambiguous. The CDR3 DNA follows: TGTGCCAGCAGCCAAACACTTGGGCAGTACTTC. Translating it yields CASSQTLGQYF.